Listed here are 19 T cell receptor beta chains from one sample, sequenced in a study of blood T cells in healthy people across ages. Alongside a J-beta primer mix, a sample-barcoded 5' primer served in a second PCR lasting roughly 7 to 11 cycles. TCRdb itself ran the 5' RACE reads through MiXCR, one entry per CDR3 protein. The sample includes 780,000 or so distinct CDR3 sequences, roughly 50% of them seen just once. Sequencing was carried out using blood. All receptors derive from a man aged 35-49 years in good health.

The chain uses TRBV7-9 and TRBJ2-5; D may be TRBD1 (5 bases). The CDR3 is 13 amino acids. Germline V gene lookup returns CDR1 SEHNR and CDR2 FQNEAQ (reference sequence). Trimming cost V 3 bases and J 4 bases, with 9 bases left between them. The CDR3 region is CASSFEDRETQYF. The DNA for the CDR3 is TGTGCCAGCAGCTTCGAAGACAGAGAGACCCAGTACTTC. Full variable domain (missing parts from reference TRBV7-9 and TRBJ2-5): DTGVSQNPRHKITKRGQNVTFRCDPISEHNRLYWYRQTLGQGPEFLTYFQNEAQLEKSRLLSDRFSAERPKGSFSTLEIQRTEQGDSAMYLCASSFEDRETQYFGPGTRLLVL.

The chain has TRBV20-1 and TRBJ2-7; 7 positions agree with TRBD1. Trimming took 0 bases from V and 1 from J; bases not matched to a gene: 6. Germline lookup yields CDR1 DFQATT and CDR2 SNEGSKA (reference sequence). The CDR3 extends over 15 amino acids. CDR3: CSAREQGPSSYEQYF. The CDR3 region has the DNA TGCAGTGCTAGAGAACAGGGGCCCTCTTCCTACGAGCAGTACTTC.

The CDR3 sequence is CSGRPGTGYNEQFF. CDR3 nucleotide sequence: TGCAGTGGCCGCCCGGGGACAGGTTACAATGAGCAGTTCTTC. J is TRBJ2-1 and V is TRBV20-1; 8 bases are shared with TRBD1. CDR1 is DFQATT, CDR2 SNEGSKA, per germline (reference sequence). J was trimmed by 4 bases and V by 7 bases; bases with no gene match: 9. The CDR3 is 14 amino acids.

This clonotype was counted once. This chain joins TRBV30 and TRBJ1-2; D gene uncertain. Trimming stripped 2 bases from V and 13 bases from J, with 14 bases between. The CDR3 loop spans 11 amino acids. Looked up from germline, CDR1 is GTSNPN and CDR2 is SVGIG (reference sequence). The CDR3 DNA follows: TGTGCCTGGAGTTTCGCCGGAAGGCGCACCTTC. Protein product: CAWSFAGRRTF.

The CDR3 DNA sequence: TGTGCCAGCAGCCCCGTAGGGGACACAGTCTATGGCTACACCTTC. Residues: CASSPVGDTVYGYTF. The V call is TRBV5-5, the J call TRBJ1-2; tentative D call: TRBD1 (6 bases). Germline V gene data show CDR1 as SGHKS and CDR2 as YYEKEE (reference sequence). The CDR3 covers 15 residues. The V and J ends lost 4 bases and 4 bases respectively, with 17 bases between them. Variable domain in full (rest from reference TRBV5-5 and TRBJ1-2): DAGVTQSPTHLIKTRGQQVTLRCSPISGHKSVSWYQQVLGQGPQFIFQYYEKEERGRGNFPDRFSARQFPNYSSELNVNALLLGDSALYLCASSPVGDTVYGYTFGSGTRLTVV.

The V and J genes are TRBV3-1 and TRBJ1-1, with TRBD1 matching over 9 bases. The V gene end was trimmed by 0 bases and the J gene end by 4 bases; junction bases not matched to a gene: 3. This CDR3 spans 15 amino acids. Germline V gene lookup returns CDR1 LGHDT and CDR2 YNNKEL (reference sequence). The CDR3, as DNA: TGTGCCAGCAGCCAAGATGTGGACAGGGGCACTGAAGCTTTCTTT. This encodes CASSQDVDRGTEAFF. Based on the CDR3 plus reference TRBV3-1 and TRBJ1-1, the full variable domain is DTAVSQTPKYLVTQMGNDKSIKCEQNLGHDTMYWYKQDSKKFLKIMFSYNNKELIINETVPNRFSPKSPDKAHLNLHINSLELGDSAVYFCASSQDVDRGTEAFFGQGTRLTVV.

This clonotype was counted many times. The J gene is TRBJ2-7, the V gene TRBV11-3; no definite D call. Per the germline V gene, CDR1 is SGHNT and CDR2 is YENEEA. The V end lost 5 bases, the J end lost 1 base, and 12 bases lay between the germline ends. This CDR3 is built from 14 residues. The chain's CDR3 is CASSPTSGSYEQYF. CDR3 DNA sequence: TGTGCCAGCAGCCCCACCAGTGGGTCCTACGAGCAGTACTTC.

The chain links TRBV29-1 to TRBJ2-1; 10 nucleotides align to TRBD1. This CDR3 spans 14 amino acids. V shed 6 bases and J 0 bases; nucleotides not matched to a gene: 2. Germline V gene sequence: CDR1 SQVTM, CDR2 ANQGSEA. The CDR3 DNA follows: TGCAGCGTGGGGACAGGGGACTCCTACAATGAGCAGTTCTTC. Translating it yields CSVGTGDSYNEQFF.

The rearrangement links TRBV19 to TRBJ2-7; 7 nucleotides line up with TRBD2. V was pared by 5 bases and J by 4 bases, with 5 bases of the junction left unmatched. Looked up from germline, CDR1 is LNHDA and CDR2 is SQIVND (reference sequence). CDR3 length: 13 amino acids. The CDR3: CASSPGLVYEQYF. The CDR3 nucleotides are TGTGCCAGTAGTCCCGGACTAGTATACGAGCAGTACTTC.

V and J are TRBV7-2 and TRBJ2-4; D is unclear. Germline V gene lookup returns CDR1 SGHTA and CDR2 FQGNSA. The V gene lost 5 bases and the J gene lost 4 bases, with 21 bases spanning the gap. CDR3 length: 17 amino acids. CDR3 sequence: CASSQFPARRVKNIQYF. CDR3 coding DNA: TGTGCCAGCAGCCAATTTCCCGCACGACGCGTTAAAAACATTCAGTACTTC.

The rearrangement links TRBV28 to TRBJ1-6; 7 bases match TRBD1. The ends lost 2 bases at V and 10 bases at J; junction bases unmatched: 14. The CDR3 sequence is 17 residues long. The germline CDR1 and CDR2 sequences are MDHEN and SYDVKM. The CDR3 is CASSLPLPATGASPLHF. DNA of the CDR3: TGTGCCAGCAGTTTACCCCTCCCGGCCACAGGGGCCTCACCCCTCCACTTT. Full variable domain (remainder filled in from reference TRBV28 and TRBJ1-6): DVKVTQSSRYLVKRTGEKVFLECVQDMDHENMFWYRQDPGLGLRLIYFSYDVKMKEKGDIPEGYSVSREKKERFSLILESASTNQTSMYLCASSLPLPATGASPLHFGNGTRLTVT.

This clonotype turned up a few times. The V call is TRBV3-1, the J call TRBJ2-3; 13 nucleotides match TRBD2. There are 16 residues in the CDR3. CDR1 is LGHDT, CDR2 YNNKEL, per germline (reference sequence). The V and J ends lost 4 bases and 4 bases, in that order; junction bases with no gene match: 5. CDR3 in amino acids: CASSLGTSGVSDTQYF. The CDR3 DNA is TGTGCCAGCAGCCTCGGGACTAGCGGGGTGTCAGATACGCAGTATTTT.

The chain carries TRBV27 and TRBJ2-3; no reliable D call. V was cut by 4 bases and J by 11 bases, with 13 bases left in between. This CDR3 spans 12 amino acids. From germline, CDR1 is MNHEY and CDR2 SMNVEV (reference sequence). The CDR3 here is CASSWANNEQYF. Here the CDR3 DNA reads TGTGCCAGCAGTTGGGCGAACAATGAGCAGTATTTT.

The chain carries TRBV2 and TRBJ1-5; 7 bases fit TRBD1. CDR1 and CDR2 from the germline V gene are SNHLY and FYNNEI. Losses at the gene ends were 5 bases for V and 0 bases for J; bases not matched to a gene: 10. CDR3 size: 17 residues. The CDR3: CASSPHRGTDSNQPQHF. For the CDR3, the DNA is TGTGCCAGCAGTCCACATCGGGGGACAGATAGCAATCAGCCCCAGCATTTT.

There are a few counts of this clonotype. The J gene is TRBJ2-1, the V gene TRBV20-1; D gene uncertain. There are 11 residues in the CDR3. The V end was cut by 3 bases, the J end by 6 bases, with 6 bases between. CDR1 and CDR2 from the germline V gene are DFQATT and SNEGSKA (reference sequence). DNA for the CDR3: TGCAGTGCTAGCCTAAGCAATGAGCAGTTCTTC. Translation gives CSASLSNEQFF.

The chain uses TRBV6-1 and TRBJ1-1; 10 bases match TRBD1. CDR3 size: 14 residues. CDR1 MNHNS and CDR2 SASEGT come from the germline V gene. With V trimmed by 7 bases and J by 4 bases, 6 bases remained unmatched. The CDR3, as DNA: TGTGCCAGCACGGATGGGACAGGGGCCACTGAAGCTTTCTTT. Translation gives CASTDGTGATEAFF.

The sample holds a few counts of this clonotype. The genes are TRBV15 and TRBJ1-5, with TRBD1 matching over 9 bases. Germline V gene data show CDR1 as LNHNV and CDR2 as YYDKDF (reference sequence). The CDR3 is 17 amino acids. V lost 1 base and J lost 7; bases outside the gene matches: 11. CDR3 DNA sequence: TGTGCCACCAGCAGAGCCGGGACAGGGAAGGTTCGGCAGCCCCAGCATTTT. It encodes CATSRAGTGKVRQPQHF.

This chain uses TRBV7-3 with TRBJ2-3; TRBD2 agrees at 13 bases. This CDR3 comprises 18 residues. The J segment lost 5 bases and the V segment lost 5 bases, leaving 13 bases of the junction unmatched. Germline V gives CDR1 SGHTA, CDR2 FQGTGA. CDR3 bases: TGTGCCAGCAGCCCTAACGGACTAGCGGGAGTGGTTAGAGATACGCAGTATTTT. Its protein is CASSPNGLAGVVRDTQYF.

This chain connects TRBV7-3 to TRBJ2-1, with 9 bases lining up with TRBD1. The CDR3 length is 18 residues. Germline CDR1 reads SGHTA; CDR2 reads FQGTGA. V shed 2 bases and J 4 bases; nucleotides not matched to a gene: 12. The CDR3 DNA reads TGTGCCAGCAGCTTACAGAAAAACCGGGACAGGGAGTACAATGAGCAGTTCTTC. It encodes CASSLQKNRDREYNEQFF. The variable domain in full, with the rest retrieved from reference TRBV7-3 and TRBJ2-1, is GAGVSQTPSNKVTEKGKYVELRCDPISGHTALYWYRQSLGQGPEFLIYFQGTGAADDSGLPNDRFFAVRPEGSVSTLKIQRTERGDSAVYLCASSLQKNRDREYNEQFFGPGTRLTVL.